The next 2 T cell receptor beta chains were all read from a single sample in a study of T cell responses to AZD1222 COVID-19 vaccine. The repertoire was sequenced with immunoSEQ multiplex PCR; TCRdb's copy has only in-frame clones and lacks some. The repertoire has about 150,000 clones, about nine tenths of them found once; the top ten carry less than 3.5%. Sequenced material: peripheral blood, taken 28 days after the second AZD1222 dose. The receptors here all came from an adult who received the AZD1222 COVID-19 vaccine.

The chain carries TRBV27 and TRBJ1-2, with TRBD1 matching over 7 bases. CDR1 is MNHEY, CDR2 SMNVEV, per germline (reference sequence). V gave up 5 bases and J gave up 2 bases; unmatched junction bases: 5. This CDR3 contains 14 residues. The CDR3 region has the DNA TGTGCCAGCAGTCCAAAGACAGGGAACTATGGCTACACCTTC. Translated: CASSPKTGNYGYTF.

This clone was seen once. J is TRBJ2-2 and V is TRBV5-6; D is perhaps TRBD1 (6 bases). Germline-derived CDR1 and CDR2 are SGHDT and YYEEEE. V was clipped by 4 bases and J by 7 bases, with 20 bases between them. The CDR3 length is 16 residues. The CDR3: CASSPDPTGLHGELFF. The DNA for the CDR3 is TGTGCCAGCAGCCCGGATCCGACAGGTCTGCACGGGGAGCTGTTTTTT.